A selection of T cell receptor beta chains follows, all from one sample in a study of blood T cell repertoires in COVID-19. Generated by immunoSEQ multiplex PCR, the TCRdb table keeps only in-frame clones and is missing some. The table has 130,000 to 150,000 clones, around 85% seen once. What was sequenced was peripheral blood. These TCRs come from a woman aged 55-75 years with COVID-19, enrolled during active disease. Each CDR3 is given with its conserved first and last residue. D genes are given only for firm matches. Where a row states a size, it is once, few, many or the class of an expanded clone; other rows omit it.

TRBD2	15	TRBV30	TRBJ2-3	-	CAWTLPSGITDTQYF	TGTGCCTGGACTCTACCTAGCGGTATCACAGATACGCAGTATTTT
TRBD1	14	TRBV15	TRBJ1-2	-	CATSHSGQGYGYTF	TGTGCCACCAGCCACTCCGGACAGGGTTATGGCTACACCTTC
TRBD1	13	TRBV27	TRBJ2-7	-	CASFGTGAHEQYF	TGTGCCAGCTTCGGGACAGGGGCCCACGAGCAGTACTTC
TRBD1	12	TRBV29-1	TRBJ2-7	-	CSVMGTGYEQYF	TGCAGCGTGATGGGGACAGGATACGAGCAGTACTTC
TRBD1	16	TRBV5-1	TRBJ2-5	few	CASSHGTGDGQETQYF	TGCGCCAGCAGCCACGGGACAGGGGATGGCCAAGAGACCCAGTACTTC
TRBD1	13	TRBV19	TRBJ1-2	-	CASSIDREDGYTF	TGTGCCAGTAGTATCGACAGGGAGGATGGCTACACCTTC
-	15	TRBV21-1	TRBJ2-5	-	CASSGYGVGEETQYF	TGTGCCAGCAGCGGGTACGGAGTGGGAGAAGAGACCCAGTACTTC
-	11	TRBV29-1	TRBJ1-4	-	CSVEESEKLFF	TGCAGCGTTGAAGAGAGTGAAAAACTGTTTTTT
-	13	TRBV12-3/TRBV12-4	TRBJ1-5	-	CASSLGRNQPQHF	TGTGCCAGCAGTTTAGGTAGAAATCAGCCCCAGCATTTT
TRBD1	16	TRBV19	TRBJ1-2	once	CASSSIGTGFYYGYTF	TGTGCCAGTAGTTCGATAGGGACAGGTTTTTACTATGGCTACACCTTC
-	13	TRBV11-2	TRBJ2-1	-	CASSLGANNEQFF	TGTGCCAGCAGCTTAGGGGCTAATAATGAGCAGTTCTTC
-	16	TRBV3-1/TRBV3-2	TRBJ1-4	-	CASSQVRRPFNEKLFF	TGTGCCAGCAGCCAAGTGAGGCGGCCCTTTAATGAAAAACTGTTTTTT
-	14	TRBV9	TRBJ1-5	-	CASSEGITNQPQHF	TGTGCCAGCAGCGAGGGGATCACCAATCAGCCCCAGCATTTT
-	15	TRBV11-3	TRBJ2-3	-	CASRGSGEPTDTQYF	TGTGCCAGCAGGGGCTCGGGGGAGCCTACAGATACGCAGTATTTT
TRBD1	15	TRBV6-5	TRBJ1-6	-	CASSSDRGSNSPLHF	TGTGCCAGCAGTTCCGACAGGGGAAGTAATTCACCCCTCCACTTT
TRBD2	16	TRBV7-7	TRBJ2-5	-	CASSNGLAGGRETQYF	TGTGCTAGCAGCAATGGACTAGCGGGGGGCAGGGAGACCCAGTACTTC
TRBD2	16	TRBV7-6	TRBJ2-3	-	CASSTSSGVDTDTQYF	TGTGCCAGCAGCACATCTAGCGGGGTGGACACAGATACGCAGTATTTT
TRBD2	16	TRBV6-4	TRBJ2-3	-	CASSGEAGGYVDTQYF	TGTGCCAGCAGTGGGGAAGCGGGGGGGTACGTCGATACGCAGTATTTT
-	12	TRBV2	TRBJ1-2	-	CASRGLGSGYTF	TGTGCCAGCAGAGGGTTGGGGAGTGGCTACACCTTC
-	14	TRBV19	TRBJ1-5	-	CASGPVQDGQPQHF	TGTGCCAGTGGTCCCGTACAGGATGGCCAGCCCCAGCATTTT
-	16	TRBV4-1	TRBJ2-3	-	CASSQVEGRRADTQYF	TGCGCCAGCAGCCAAGTGGAGGGGAGGCGGGCAGATACGCAGTATTTT
-	14	TRBV11-2	TRBJ2-5	-	CASSLRGGGETQYF	TGTGCCAGCAGCTTGCGAGGGGGAGGGGAGACCCAGTACTTC
-	13	TRBV18	TRBJ2-5	-	CASSPEVEETQYF	TGTGCCAGCTCACCAGAAGTGGAGGAGACCCAGTACTTC
TRBD2	19	TRBV15	TRBJ2-2	-	CATSRWAPGLAGETGELFF	TGTGCCACCAGCAGATGGGCCCCGGGACTAGCGGGGGAGACCGGGGAGCTGTTTTTT
TRBD1	19	TRBV3-1/TRBV3-2	TRBJ1-6	once	CASSRRTGAASSYNSPLHF	TGTGCCAGCAGCCGTCGGACAGGGGCCGCTAGCTCCTATAATTCACCCCTCCACTTT
-	16	TRBV24-1	TRBJ1-1	-	CATSDLEAERHTEAFF	TGTGCCACCAGTGATTTGGAGGCTGAAAGGCACACTGAAGCTTTCTTT
-	15	TRBV5-6	TRBJ1-1	-	CASSLGPDQRGLAFF	TGTGCCAGCAGCTTAGGGCCGGACCAGCGGGGGCTGGCTTTCTTT
TRBD1	12	TRBV29-1	TRBJ1-2	-	CSVLEGADGYTF	TGCAGCGTTCTTGAGGGGGCGGATGGCTACACCTTC
TRBD1	15	TRBV6-5	TRBJ1-4	-	CASSYSRAGGEKLFF	TGTGCCAGCAGTTACTCGAGGGCAGGGGGCGAAAAACTGTTTTTT
-	14	TRBV13	TRBJ1-1	-	CASSYGDSNTEAFF	TGTGCCAGCAGCTACGGGGACTCGAACACTGAAGCTTTCTTT
TRBD1	15	TRBV5-5	TRBJ1-5	-	CASSGRQGGIQPQHF	TGTGCCAGCAGCGGGCGACAGGGCGGGATTCAGCCCCAGCATTTT
-	16	TRBV27	TRBJ2-5	few	CASSTRGRGHQETQYF	TGTGCCAGCAGTACTAGGGGCAGGGGACACCAAGAGACCCAGTACTTC
-	15	TRBV5-4	TRBJ2-5	few	CASSLGGVAQETQYF	TGTGCCAGCAGCTTGGGGGGGGTAGCTCAAGAGACCCAGTACTTC
-	15	TRBV7-9	TRBJ1-6	few	CASSLVAGLNSPLHF	TGTGCCAGCAGCTTAGTCGCAGGGTTGAATTCACCCCTCCACTTT
TRBD1	12	TRBV28	TRBJ1-2	once	CASRTGEHGYTF	TGTGCCAGCCGGACAGGGGAACATGGCTACACCTTC
TRBD2	15	TRBV4-2	TRBJ2-5	-	CASSQGLADRETQYF	TGTGCCAGCAGCCAGGGACTAGCGGACCGAGAGACCCAGTACTTC
TRBD2	14	TRBV2	TRBJ2-3	-	CATTQGLAGGTQYF	TGTGCCACCACACAAGGACTAGCGGGGGGTACGCAGTATTTT
-	13	TRBV12-3/TRBV12-4	TRBJ1-2	-	CASSLVAGEGYTF	TGTGCCAGCAGTTTAGTAGCCGGAGAAGGCTACACCTTC
-	13	TRBV18	TRBJ1-5	-	CASSPAANQPQHF	TGTGCCAGCTCACCTGCGGCTAATCAGCCCCAGCATTTT
TRBD2	15	TRBV4-2	TRBJ2-7	once	CASSRERGGLYEQYF	TGTGCCAGCAGCCGAGAGCGGGGGGGCCTCTACGAGCAGTACTTC
-	14	TRBV19	TRBJ1-5	-	CASSSSLSDQPQHF	TGTGCCAGTAGTTCCAGTCTAAGCGATCAGCCCCAGCATTTT
TRBD2	17	TRBV2	TRBJ2-1	-	CASSEVVGGGWDNEQFF	TGTGCCAGCAGTGAAGTGGTAGGCGGGGGGTGGGACAATGAGCAGTTCTTC
TRBD1	17	TRBV7-8	TRBJ1-2	-	CASSAQQGLRGNYGYTF	TGTGCCAGCAGCGCACAACAGGGGTTAAGGGGTAACTATGGCTACACCTTC
-	16	TRBV29-1	TRBJ2-7	-	CSVSGLPSSGSYEQYF	TGCAGCGTCTCCGGACTACCATCCTCGGGGTCCTACGAGCAGTACTTC
TRBD2	18	TRBV5-1	TRBJ2-7	-	CASSLGVGGRVPSYEQYF	TGCGCCAGCAGCTTGGGAGTTGGAGGGAGGGTCCCCTCCTACGAGCAGTACTTC
TRBD1	13	TRBV9	TRBJ1-1	-	CASGQAGATEAFF	TGTGCCAGTGGACAGGCTGGGGCCACTGAAGCTTTCTTT
-	13	TRBV30	TRBJ1-2	-	CAWSEGANYGYTF	TGTGCCTGGAGTGAGGGGGCTAACTATGGCTACACCTTC
TRBD2	15	TRBV4-2	TRBJ2-1	-	CASSPGTSLYNEQFF	TGTGCCAGCAGCCCTGGGACTAGTCTTTACAATGAGCAGTTCTTC
TRBD1	21	TRBV9	TRBJ1-1	-	CASSANPGQGKNGPMNTEAFF	TGTGCCAGCAGCGCAAATCCGGGACAGGGGAAGAACGGTCCCATGAACACTGAAGCTTTCTTT
-	16	TRBV5-8	TRBJ1-6	-	CASSSRQTSYNSPLHF	TGTGCCAGCAGCTCCCGACAGACCTCCTATAATTCACCCCTCCACTTT
-	14	TRBV2	TRBJ1-1	-	CASSEALRVAEAFF	TGTGCCAGCAGTGAAGCACTACGGGTGGCTGAAGCTTTCTTT
-	13	TRBV29-1	TRBJ2-7	-	CSALKQGIYEQYF	TGCAGCGCCCTCAAACAGGGAATCTACGAGCAGTACTTC
TRBD2	15	TRBV24-1	TRBJ2-1	-	CATSDSWGLANEQFF	TGTGCCACCAGTGATTCTTGGGGACTAGCCAATGAGCAGTTCTTC
-	14	TRBV6-5	TRBJ1-5	-	CASIVQGGDQPQHF	TGTGCCAGCATCGTACAGGGAGGGGATCAGCCCCAGCATTTT
-	16	TRBV7-9	TRBJ2-7	few	CASSLVGAVSSYEQYF	TGTGCCAGCAGCTTAGTAGGGGCAGTGAGCTCCTACGAGCAGTACTTC
TRBD2	16	TRBV5-1	TRBJ2-1	-	CASSLVAGALNNEQFF	TGCGCCAGCAGCTTGGTAGCGGGGGCCCTAAACAATGAGCAGTTCTTC
-	15	TRBV14	TRBJ2-2	-	CASSQQGWDTGELFF	TGTGCCAGCAGCCAGCAGGGGTGGGACACCGGGGAGCTGTTTTTT
-	18	TRBV6-6	TRBJ1-1	-	CASSPLDSSLFMNTEAFF	TGTGCCAGCAGTCCCCTGGACAGCAGTCTTTTTATGAACACTGAAGCTTTCTTT
TRBD1	14	TRBV7-9	TRBJ1-2	-	CASSGSGQGRGYTF	TGTGCCAGCAGCGGGTCGGGACAGGGGAGAGGCTACACCTTC